A single sample is the source of the 30 T cell receptor beta chains below, sequenced in a study of blood T cell repertoires in COVID-19. Method: immunoSEQ multiplex PCR; TCRdb's copy keeps in-frame clones and lacks some. This table holds about 200,000 clones, more than 80% found once. What was sequenced was PBMCs or T cells enriched from blood (not recorded which). These receptors were taken from a man younger than 45 who had recovered from COVID-19.

CDR3 residues: CATSARGRGQRNQPQHF. The CDR3 nucleotides read TGTGCCACCAGTGCCCGAGGGCGGGGGCAAAGAAATCAGCCCCAGCATTTT. The chain uses TRBV24-1 and TRBJ1-5, with D perhaps matching TRBD1 (6 bases). The CDR3 runs 17 residues. Germline assignment: CDR1 KGHDR and CDR2 SFDVKD. The V gene lost 5 bases and the J gene lost 4 bases, with 20 bases spanning the gap.

The chain joins TRBV10-1 to TRBJ2-5, with TRBD1 matching 10 bases. With 0 bases clipped from V and 2 bases from J, the junction kept 9 bases outside the gene matches. The germline V gene encodes CDR1 WNHNN and CDR2 SYGVQD (reference sequence). The CDR3 is made up of 18 amino acids. The CDR3 protein is CASSESKPGQGGQETQYF. CDR3 DNA sequence: TGCGCCAGCAGTGAGTCGAAACCCGGACAGGGGGGGCAAGAGACCCAGTACTTC.

The V and J genes are TRBV20-1 and TRBJ2-5, with D hard to call. In germline, CDR1 is DFQATT, CDR2 SNEGSKA (reference sequence). Trimming removed 6 bases at V and 5 bases at J, with 10 bases between. The CDR3 has 11 residues. The CDR3 region has the DNA TGCAGTGCCCTAGGTATCGAGACCCAGTACTTC. Its translation is CSALGIETQYF.

The chain employs TRBV11-2 and TRBJ2-1; TRBD2 matches at 13 bases. After removal of 2 bases from V and 4 bases from J, the junction contained 8 bases not matched to a gene. This CDR3 spans 18 amino acids. Germline CDR1 reads SGHAT; CDR2 reads FQNNGV. The CDR3 loop is CASSLLKTSGRPYNEQFF. In DNA, the CDR3 is TGTGCCAGCAGCTTACTCAAGACTAGCGGGAGGCCGTACAATGAGCAGTTCTTC.

The genes are TRBV4-1 and TRBJ2-1; 10 bases are shared with TRBD2. The J segment lost 2 bases and the V segment lost 0 bases, leaving 4 bases of the junction unmatched. CDR1 is MGHRA, CDR2 YSYEKL, per germline. CDR3 length: 17 amino acids. The CDR3 nucleotides read TGCGCCAGCAGCCAAGATTTTACTAGCGGGGCCTACAATGAGCAGTTCTTC. As protein: CASSQDFTSGAYNEQFF.

This chain connects TRBV14 to TRBJ1-4; D is perhaps TRBD1 (5 bases). Germline values: CDR1 SGHDN, CDR2 FVKESK. The CDR3 covers 15 residues. Trimming removed 1 base at V and 3 bases at J, with 9 bases between. The CDR3 DNA reads as TGTGCCAGCAGCCAAGGGGGGGGTGCTAATGAAAAACTGTTTTTT. This codes for CASSQGGGANEKLFF.

The chain has TRBV29-1 and TRBJ2-2; D possibly corresponds to TRBD1 (6 bases). This CDR3 is built from 14 residues. Trimming removed 6 bases from V and 0 bases from J, with 11 bases in between. The germline CDR1 and CDR2 sequences are SQVTM and ANQGSEA. CDR3 nucleotide sequence: TGCAGCGTCCCGGACAGCTCGAACACCGGGGAGCTGTTTTTT. This encodes CSVPDSSNTGELFF.

The chain links TRBV7-9 to TRBJ2-6; 11 nucleotides match TRBD1. The germline V gene has CDR1 SEHNR and CDR2 FQNEAQ (reference sequence). CDR3 length equals 17 residues. The trim removed 8 bases at V and 0 bases at J, leaving 6 bases unmatched. The CDR3 DNA follows: TGTGCCAGCGCCACCGGGACAGGGGGCTCTGGGGCCAACGTCCTGACTTTC. Translating gives CASATGTGGSGANVLTF.

This rearrangement joins TRBV9 to TRBJ1-3; D may be TRBD1 (5 bases). This CDR3 region has 15 residues. V dropped 3 bases and J dropped 4 bases, with 14 bases sitting between them. Germline V gene sequence: CDR1 SGDLS, CDR2 YYNGEE. The CDR3 region has the DNA TGTGCCAGCAGCGCAGTAGCCCAGGGAGGAAACACCATATATTTT. Residues: CASSAVAQGGNTIYF.

The chain has TRBV28 and TRBJ1-1; possible D gene TRBD1, 5 bases. CDR1 and CDR2 from the germline V gene are MDHEN and SYDVKM. The CDR3 loop spans 13 amino acids. Trimming cost V 3 bases and J 5 bases, with 10 bases left between them. In DNA, the CDR3 is TGTGCCAGCAGTTTCTTACAGGCAACTGAAGCTTTCTTT. Translating it yields CASSFLQATEAFF.

The rearrangement joins TRBV2 to TRBJ2-7; TRBD1 is a possible D gene (6 bases). CDR1 is SNHLY, CDR2 FYNNEI, per germline. Trimming took 4 bases from V and 0 from J, leaving 10 bases between them. The CDR3 has 14 residues. CDR3 coding DNA: TGTGCCAGCAGTGGCGACAGGTCCTCCTACGAGCAGTACTTC. It yields the protein CASSGDRSSYEQYF.

This chain uses TRBV5-1 with TRBJ2-7, with a tentative D call TRBD2 (6 bases). Trimming pared 0 bases from V and 4 bases from J, leaving 11 bases between. Germline V CDR1 and CDR2: SGHRS, YFSETQ. This CDR3 spans 14 amino acids. The CDR3, as DNA: TGCGCCAGCAGCTTGGCGCTAGGAGGGTACGAGCAGTACTTC. Its translation is CASSLALGGYEQYF.

CDR3 amino acids: CASSSAQGYNEQFF. The CDR3 region has the DNA TGCGCCAGCAGCTCTGCACAGGGGTACAATGAGCAGTTCTTC. The gene calls are TRBV5-1 and TRBJ2-1; 7 positions agree with TRBD1. The trim removed 3 bases at V and 4 bases at J, leaving 4 bases unmatched. Germline lookup yields CDR1 SGHRS and CDR2 YFSETQ. CDR3 length: 14 amino acids.

The chain joins TRBV29-1 to TRBJ2-5, with TRBD1 identical over 7 bases. The CDR3 runs 15 residues. V shed 6 bases, J shed 2 bases, and the junction held 12 bases outside the gene matches. From germline, CDR1 is SQVTM and CDR2 ANQGSEA. CDR3 loop: CSVEEGQVTQETQYF. The CDR3 nucleotides read TGCAGCGTCGAGGAAGGACAGGTGACACAAGAGACCCAGTACTTC.

The gene calls are TRBV6-5 and TRBJ2-7, with D unclear. Germline CDR1 reads MNHEY; CDR2 reads SVGAGI. The CDR3 runs 13 residues. Trimming stripped 0 bases from V and 3 bases from J, with 6 bases between. The CDR3 coding sequence is TGTGCCAGCAGTTACTCGTCAGACTACGAGCAGTACTTC. Protein product: CASSYSSDYEQYF.

CDR3 amino acids: CASSVAQGGGQETQYF. For the CDR3, the DNA is TGTGCCAGCAGCGTAGCCCAAGGGGGGGGGCAAGAGACCCAGTACTTC. The chain combines TRBV9 with TRBJ2-5; D is possibly TRBD2 (7 bases). Germline CDR1 and CDR2: SGDLS and YYNGEE. The V and J ends lost 0 bases and 2 bases respectively, with 14 bases between them. The CDR3 consists of 16 residues.

This clone was seen once. The chain has TRBV29-1 and TRBJ1-2; D ambiguous. Germline-derived CDR1 and CDR2 are SQVTM and ANQGSEA. This CDR3 has 18 residues. V dropped 0 bases and J dropped 3 bases, with 23 bases sitting between them. In DNA, the CDR3 is TGCAGCGTTGAAGATAGCCGGCAGAACCACGAGACCCACTATGGCTACACCTTC. Translated: CSVEDSRQNHETHYGYTF.

CDR3: CASSLAPQGVNTEAFF. The CDR3 coding sequence is TGTGCCAGCAGCTTAGCCCCGCAGGGGGTGAACACTGAAGCTTTCTTT. The chain has TRBV11-1 and TRBJ1-1; 7 nucleotides agree with TRBD1. Looked up from germline, CDR1 is SGHAT and CDR2 is FQDESV (reference sequence). The CDR3 totals 16 residues. The ends lost 0 bases at V and 0 bases at J; junction bases unmatched: 4.

The rearrangement links TRBV6-5 to TRBJ2-5; possible D gene TRBD1, 5 bases. The CDR3 has 14 residues. Per the germline V gene, CDR1 is MNHEY and CDR2 is SVGAGI. The ends were cut back, 3 bases at V and 5 bases at J, with 13 bases in the middle. DNA for the CDR3: TGTGCCAGCAGTTATAGCAGGGCGGCGGAGACCCAGTACTTC. It codes for CASSYSRAAETQYF.

V is TRBV28 and J is TRBJ2-7; TRBD1 matches 9 bases. Germline V lookup: CDR1 MDHEN, CDR2 SYDVKM. The CDR3 is 17 residues long. V was clipped by 4 bases and J by 0 bases; unmatched bases: 10. The DNA for the CDR3 is TGTGCCAGCAGTTCCTACCCCGGGACAGGGAGCTCCTACGAGCAGTACTTC. Its protein is CASSSYPGTGSSYEQYF.

The chain recombines TRBV16 with TRBJ1-6; 10 bases align to TRBD1. Germline V CDR1 and CDR2: KGHSY, FQNENV. V dropped 8 bases and J dropped 6; count of bases not matched to a gene: 7. The CDR3 spans 15 residues. CDR3 protein: CASDAGQGVNSPLHF. The CDR3 DNA reads as TGTGCCAGCGACGCCGGACAGGGGGTTAATTCACCCCTCCACTTT.

This clone was detected only once. V is TRBV19 and J is TRBJ2-6, with TRBD1 identical over 9 bases. This CDR3 comprises 17 residues. V shed 0 bases, J shed 4 bases, and the junction held 4 bases outside the gene matches. Germline assignment: CDR1 LNHDA and CDR2 SQIVND (reference sequence). The CDR3 here is CASSIDWTGVGANVLTF. The DNA of the CDR3 is TGTGCCAGTAGTATAGACTGGACAGGGGTCGGGGCCAACGTCCTGACTTTC.

V and J are TRBV11-3 and TRBJ2-2, with 14 bases identical to TRBD2. CDR1 SGHNT and CDR2 YENEEA come from the germline V gene. The CDR3 consists of 16 residues. The V and J ends lost 5 bases and 5 bases, in that order; junction bases with no gene match: 4. The CDR3 spells CASSPGTSGSTGELFF. CDR3 bases: TGTGCCAGCAGCCCGGGGACTAGCGGGAGTACCGGGGAGCTGTTTTTT.

J is TRBJ1-1 and V is TRBV19; tentative D call: TRBD1 (6 bases). The CDR3 consists of 14 residues. The V and J ends lost 7 bases and 5 bases respectively, with 17 bases between them. Germline V gene lookup returns CDR1 LNHDA and CDR2 SQIVND (reference sequence). CDR3: CASTGQNFRTEAFF. The DNA of the CDR3 is TGTGCCAGTACCGGACAGAATTTCAGGACTGAAGCTTTCTTT.

The chain joins TRBV11-3 to TRBJ1-6; the D is unclear. The germline CDR1 and CDR2 sequences are SGHNT and YENEEA. With 5 bases removed from V and 5 bases from J, the gap between germline ends came to 7 bases. This CDR3 spans 13 amino acids. DNA of the CDR3: TGTGCCAGCAGCCTTAAAAATAATTCACCCCTCCACTTT. Its translation is CASSLKNNSPLHF.

The chain has TRBV2 and TRBJ2-4; D gene ambiguous. This CDR3 comprises 14 residues. The germline V and J ends were trimmed by 4 bases and 0 bases, with 7 bases remaining between them. Germline V CDR1 and CDR2: SNHLY, FYNNEI. Written as DNA, the CDR3 is TGTGCCAGCAGTGCCAGTTTAGCCAAAAACATTCAGTACTTC. Its translation: CASSASLAKNIQYF.

This sequence joins TRBV30 and TRBJ2-7; D is uncertain. Deletions cut 1 base from V and 6 bases from J, with 10 bases between. CDR1 and CDR2 (germline): GTSNPN, SVGIG (reference sequence). The CDR3 extends over 12 amino acids. In DNA form, the CDR3 reads TGTGCCTGGAGTGGTGCCCCTACCGAGCAGTACTTC. It codes for CAWSGAPTEQYF.

The chain employs TRBV7-9 and TRBJ2-1; 11 bases are shared with TRBD2. V dropped 3 bases and J dropped 8; count of bases not matched to a gene: 9. The germline V gene encodes CDR1 SEHNR and CDR2 FQNEAQ (reference sequence). The CDR3 totals 16 residues. The CDR3 loop is CASSFVLAGAADEQFF. The CDR3 DNA sequence: TGTGCCAGCAGCTTCGTACTAGCGGGAGCAGCGGATGAGCAGTTCTTC.

This clone appeared a single time. The V and J genes are TRBV7-2 and TRBJ2-2; a possible D gene is TRBD1 (6 bases). Germline V CDR1 and CDR2: SGHTA, FQGNSA. Trimming took off 7 bases at V and 3 bases at J, with 15 bases between the two ends. CDR3 length: 15 residues. The CDR3 sequence: CASNIRGADTGELFF. CDR3 nucleotides: TGTGCCAGCAACATCAGGGGCGCGGACACCGGGGAGCTGTTTTTT.

Written as DNA, the CDR3 is TGTGCCAGCAGCCCCCCACAATCCGTTTACAATGAGCAGTTCTTC. As protein: CASSPPQSVYNEQFF. The rearrangement links TRBV5-6 to TRBJ2-1; D unresolved. CDR3 length: 15 residues. V lost 4 bases and J lost 4, with 15 bases in between. Germline-derived CDR1 and CDR2 are SGHDT and YYEEEE. The whole variable domain, remainder taken from reference TRBV5-6 and TRBJ2-1, is DAGVTQSPTHLIKTRGQQVTLRCSPKSGHDTVSWYQQALGQGPQFIFQYYEEEERQRGNFPDRFSGHQFPNYSSELNVNALLLGDSALYLCASSPPQSVYNEQFFGPGTRLTVL.